This T cell receptor (beta chain) was recorded in a study of T-cell reconstitution after alpha-beta-depleted transplantation in children. Preparation of the TCRbeta library used unique molecular identifiers. TCRdb called the PCR reads again in MiXCR, with one record for every CDR3 protein. Here the sample spans about 300,000 distinct CDR3 sequences, roughly 7.8% being singletons. This clonotype was seen more than once but under ten times. The target antigen is unknown. The CDR3 loop spans 14 amino acids. CDR1 is WNHNN, CDR2 SYGVQD, per germline (reference sequence). V shed 6 bases and J shed 4 bases, with 15 bases lying between them. The study's findings and limits: Roughly two months post-transplant, alpha-beta T cells reportedly originated from several hundred graft clones that had expanded. Some patients showed high day-60 TCRbeta diversity, which derived from surviving recipient T cells and thymic progenitors. Among T cells one year after transplant, newly produced cells accounted for most counts and diversity.

The sample here was peripheral blood, taken 360 days after TCRalphabeta/CD19-depleted stem cell transplant. The receptor was derived from a female patient younger than 10 who had a stem cell transplant for Fanconi anemia, so the T cells may come from the graft donor. This chain uses TRBV10-1 with TRBJ1-1; possibly TRBD1 for D (5 bases). The CDR3 coding sequence is TGCGCCAGCAGACAGGCGCGGGGTTCCACTGAAGCTTTCTTT. Its protein product is CASRQARGSTEAFF.